A selection of T cell receptor beta chains follows, all from one sample in a study of Graves' ophthalmopathy and Graves' hyperthyroidism. TCRdb independently ran MiXCR on the multiplex PCR reads; one entry per CDR3 protein. The table includes 240,000 or so distinct CDR3 sequences, around 42% detected once. The sequenced material came from peripheral blood. These TCRs come from an adult man with Graves' ophthalmopathy. Both conserved end residues are part of each CDR3. D genes are given only for firm matches. Expanded clones get a size class; other rows say once, few or many, or leave the size out.

V: TRBV25-1; D: -; J: TRBJ2-5; size: few; CDR3: CASRQGAETQYF; DNA: TGTGCCAGCAGACAGGGAGCGGAGACCCAGTACTTC
V: TRBV6-1; D: -; J: TRBJ2-7; size: -; CDR3: CASRTGTTSLEQYF; DNA: TGTGCCAGCAGAACCGGGACAACTAGTTTGGAGCAGTACTTC
V: TRBV15; D: -; J: TRBJ1-2; size: few; CDR3: CATSRDLYGYTF; DNA: TGTGCCACCAGCAGAGACTTGTATGGCTACACCTTC
V: TRBV6-5; D: TRBD1; J: TRBJ1-5; size: -; CDR3: CASSPQGASQPQHF; DNA: TGTGCCAGCAGTCCACAGGGGGCAAGTCAGCCCCAGCATTTT
V: TRBV2; D: -; J: TRBJ1-5; size: -; CDR3: CASSSQGLSNQPQHF; DNA: TGTGCCAGCAGTTCACAGGGACTAAGCAATCAGCCCCAGCATTTT
V: TRBV20-1; D: -; J: TRBJ2-5; size: -; CDR3: CSARAEAAQETQYF; DNA: TGCAGTGCTAGAGCGGAAGCGGCCCAGGAGACCCAGTACTTC
V: TRBV10-3; D: -; J: TRBJ1-1; size: few; CDR3: CAISEGQGGTEAFF; DNA: TGTGCCATCAGTGAGGGGCAGGGAGGCACTGAAGCTTTCTTT
V: TRBV5-1; D: TRBD1; J: TRBJ1-1; size: once; CDR3: CASSLGTGWSEAFF; DNA: TGCGCCAGCAGCTTAGGGACAGGCTGGAGTGAAGCTTTCTTT
V: TRBV19; D: TRBD2; J: TRBJ2-2; size: -; CDR3: CASRREGNTGELFF; DNA: TGTGCCAGTAGGAGGGAGGGGAACACCGGGGAGCTGTTTTTT
V: TRBV12-3/TRBV12-4; D: TRBD2; J: TRBJ2-7; size: -; CDR3: CASSYLPGLAGEQYF; DNA: TGTGCCAGCAGTTATTTACCGGGACTAGCGGGCGAGCAGTACTTC
V: TRBV7-3; D: TRBD2; J: TRBJ2-5; size: few; CDR3: CASSRLAGAETQYF; DNA: TGTGCCAGCAGCCGACTAGCGGGGGCAGAGACCCAGTACTTC
V: TRBV19; D: -; J: TRBJ1-2; size: few; CDR3: CASSISQTSYGYTF; DNA: TGTGCCAGTAGTATCAGCCAGACCTCCTATGGCTACACCTTC
V: TRBV20-1; D: -; J: TRBJ1-2; size: once; CDR3: CSASLLGGHYGYTF; DNA: TGCAGTGCTAGTTTACTAGGGGGGCACTATGGCTACACCTTC
V: TRBV2; D: -; J: TRBJ2-7; size: -; CDR3: CASSESRTLGEQYF; DNA: TGTGCCAGCAGTGAATCCAGGACCCTAGGGGAGCAGTACTTC
V: TRBV6-4; D: -; J: TRBJ2-7; size: -; CDR3: CASSAASPYEQYF; DNA: TGTGCCAGCAGTGCGGCTAGCCCCTACGAGCAGTACTTC
V: TRBV7-2; D: -; J: TRBJ1-2; size: -; CDR3: CASSSLSGALGGKGYTF; DNA: TGTGCCAGCAGCTCCCTCTCTGGAGCACTCGGGGGTAAAGGCTACACCTTC
V: TRBV14; D: -; J: TRBJ2-2; size: -; CDR3: CASSQDAGLTGELFF; DNA: TGTGCCAGCAGCCAAGATGCAGGTCTGACCGGGGAGCTGTTTTTT
V: TRBV25-1; D: TRBD1; J: TRBJ2-3; size: -; CDR3: CASSTRQGTDTQYF; DNA: TGTGCCAGCAGTACCCGACAGGGAACAGATACGCAGTATTTT
V: TRBV29-1; D: TRBD1; J: TRBJ1-2; size: many; CDR3: CSVYDRDHGYTF; DNA: TGCAGCGTATACGACAGGGACCATGGCTACACCTTC
V: TRBV2; D: TRBD1; J: TRBJ1-2; size: few; CDR3: CASRGTGGAGGYTF; DNA: TGTGCCAGCAGAGGGACAGGGGGCGCCGGTGGCTACACCTTC
V: TRBV7-3; D: -; J: TRBJ1-1; size: -; CDR3: CASSPGGGQGAFF; DNA: TGTGCCAGCAGCCCTGGAGGGGGGCAAGGAGCTTTCTTT
V: TRBV20-1; D: TRBD1; J: TRBJ1-1; size: few; CDR3: CSANRRGQAPMNTEAFF; DNA: TGCAGTGCTAACCGACGGGGACAGGCACCCATGAACACTGAAGCTTTCTTT
V: TRBV7-9; D: TRBD2; J: TRBJ2-5; size: -; CDR3: CASSPLAEETQYF; DNA: TGTGCCAGCAGTCCACTAGCGGAAGAGACCCAGTACTTC
V: TRBV7-9; D: -; J: TRBJ1-4; size: -; CDR3: CASSLGQGSPNEKLFF; DNA: TGTGCCAGCAGCTTAGGGCAGGGGAGCCCTAATGAAAAACTGTTTTTT
V: TRBV5-1; D: -; J: TRBJ1-5; size: many; CDR3: CASSLSGTPGQPQHF; DNA: TGCGCCAGCAGCTTGTCCGGCACCCCGGGTCAGCCCCAGCATTTT
V: TRBV6-5; D: -; J: TRBJ2-6; size: few; CDR3: CASSYGFSGANVLTF; DNA: TGTGCCAGCAGTTACGGGTTCTCTGGGGCCAACGTCCTGACTTTC
V: TRBV9; D: -; J: TRBJ1-6; size: -; CDR3: CASSSEGYNSPLHF; DNA: TGTGCCAGCAGTTCCGAGGGGTATAATTCACCCCTCCACTTT
V: TRBV7-2; D: -; J: TRBJ1-2; size: -; CDR3: CASSLATYGYTF; DNA: TGTGCCAGCAGCTTAGCCACCTATGGCTACACCTTC
V: TRBV9; D: TRBD1; J: TRBJ2-2; size: -; CDR3: CASSVVANRDRATGELFF; DNA: TGTGCCAGCAGCGTAGTTGCCAACCGGGACAGGGCCACCGGGGAGCTGTTTTTT
V: TRBV25-1; D: -; J: TRBJ1-6; size: -; CDR3: CASSPNEGGFYNAPLHF; DNA: TGTGCCAGCAGCCCCAATGAGGGGGGCTTCTATAATGCACCCCTCCACTTT
V: TRBV18; D: -; J: TRBJ1-1; size: few; CDR3: CASSPDVNTEAFF; DNA: TGTGCCAGCTCGCCCGACGTGAACACTGAAGCTTTCTTT
V: TRBV5-1; D: TRBD2; J: TRBJ2-2; size: few; CDR3: CASTDSGGVTGELFF; DNA: TGCGCCAGCACTGATAGCGGGGGAGTCACCGGGGAGCTGTTTTTT
V: TRBV5-1; D: TRBD1; J: TRBJ2-2; size: -; CDR3: CASSARQGGTGELFF; DNA: TGCGCCAGCAGCGCTAGACAGGGCGGCACCGGGGAGCTGTTTTTT
V: TRBV19; D: -; J: TRBJ1-1; size: few; CDR3: CASTRENTEAFF; DNA: TGTGCCAGTACGCGGGAGAACACTGAAGCTTTCTTT
V: TRBV12-3/TRBV12-4; D: -; J: TRBJ1-1; size: -; CDR3: CASTPRASVPEAFF; DNA: TGTGCCAGCACCCCGAGGGCCTCCGTCCCTGAAGCTTTCTTT
V: TRBV3-1; D: TRBD1; J: TRBJ1-5; size: -; CDR3: CASSQQGAVQPQHF; DNA: TGTGCCAGCAGCCAACAGGGGGCCGTTCAGCCCCAGCATTTT
V: TRBV20-1; D: -; J: TRBJ1-2; size: -; CDR3: CSARDHGRNDGYTF; DNA: TGCAGTGCTAGAGATCATGGACGGAATGATGGCTACACCTTC
V: TRBV19; D: TRBD2; J: TRBJ2-7; size: -; CDR3: CASSRTSSEEEQYF; DNA: TGTGCCAGTAGCCGGACTAGCTCGGAGGAAGAGCAGTACTTC
V: TRBV7-9; D: -; J: TRBJ1-6; size: -; CDR3: CASSLANRNNSPLHF; DNA: TGTGCCAGCAGCTTAGCAAACAGAAATAATTCACCCCTCCACTTT
V: TRBV9; D: TRBD2; J: TRBJ2-2; size: -; CDR3: CASSPSGAGANTGELFF; DNA: TGTGCCAGCAGCCCCTCAGGAGCGGGGGCGAACACCGGGGAGCTGTTTTTT
V: TRBV9; D: TRBD1; J: TRBJ1-5; size: -; CDR3: CASSFPGGQPQHF; DNA: TGTGCCAGCAGTTTTCCAGGGGGCCAGCCCCAGCATTTT
V: TRBV6-5; D: TRBD1; J: TRBJ1-2; size: few; CDR3: CASSPRQGNSLPYGYTF; DNA: TGTGCCAGCAGTCCACGACAGGGGAATTCCCTCCCCTATGGCTACACCTTC